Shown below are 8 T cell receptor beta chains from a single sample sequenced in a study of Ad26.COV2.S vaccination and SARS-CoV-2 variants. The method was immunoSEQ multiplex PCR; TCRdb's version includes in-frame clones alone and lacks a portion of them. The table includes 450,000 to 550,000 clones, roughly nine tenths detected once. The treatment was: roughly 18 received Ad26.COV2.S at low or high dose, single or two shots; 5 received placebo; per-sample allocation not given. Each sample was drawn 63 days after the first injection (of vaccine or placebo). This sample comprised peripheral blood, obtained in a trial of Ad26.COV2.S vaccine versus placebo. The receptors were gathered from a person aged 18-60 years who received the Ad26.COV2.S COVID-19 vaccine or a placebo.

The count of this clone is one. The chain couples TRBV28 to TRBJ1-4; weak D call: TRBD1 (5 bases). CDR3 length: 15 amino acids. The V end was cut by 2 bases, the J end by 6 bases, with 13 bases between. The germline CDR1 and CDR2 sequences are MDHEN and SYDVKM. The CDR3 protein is CASSLGAAGDEKLFF. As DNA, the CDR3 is TGTGCCAGCAGTTTAGGGGCGGCGGGCGATGAAAAACTGTTTTTT.

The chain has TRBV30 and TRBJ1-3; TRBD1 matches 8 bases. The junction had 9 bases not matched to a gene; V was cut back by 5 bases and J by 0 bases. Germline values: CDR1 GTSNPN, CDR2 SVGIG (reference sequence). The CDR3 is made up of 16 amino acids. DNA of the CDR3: TGTGCCTGGGGACCGGGGACAGGCCACTCTGGAAACACCATATATTTT. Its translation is CAWGPGTGHSGNTIYF. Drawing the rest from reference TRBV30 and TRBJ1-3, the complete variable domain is SQTIHQWPATLVQPVGSPLSLECTVEGTSNPNLYWYRQAAGRGLQLLFYSVGIGQISSEVPQNLSASRPQDRQFILSSKKLLLSDSGFYLCAWGPGTGHSGNTIYFGEGSWLTVV.

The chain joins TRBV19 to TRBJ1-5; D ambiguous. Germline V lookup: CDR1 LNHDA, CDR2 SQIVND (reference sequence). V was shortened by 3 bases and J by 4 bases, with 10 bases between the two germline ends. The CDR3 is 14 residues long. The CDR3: CASSMGGRNQPQHF. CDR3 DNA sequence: TGTGCCAGTAGTATGGGAGGACGGAATCAGCCCCAGCATTTT.

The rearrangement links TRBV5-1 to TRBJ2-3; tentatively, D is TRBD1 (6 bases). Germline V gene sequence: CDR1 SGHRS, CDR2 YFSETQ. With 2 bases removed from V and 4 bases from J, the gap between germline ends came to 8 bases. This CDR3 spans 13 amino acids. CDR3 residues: CASSFKGADTQYF. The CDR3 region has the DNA TGCGCCAGCAGCTTCAAGGGGGCAGATACGCAGTATTTT.

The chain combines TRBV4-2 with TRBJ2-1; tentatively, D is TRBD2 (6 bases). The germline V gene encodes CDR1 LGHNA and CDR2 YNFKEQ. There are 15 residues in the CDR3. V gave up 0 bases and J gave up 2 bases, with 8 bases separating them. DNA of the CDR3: TGTGCCAGCAGCCAAGACCCGGGAGCCTACAATGAGCAGTTCTTC. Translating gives CASSQDPGAYNEQFF.

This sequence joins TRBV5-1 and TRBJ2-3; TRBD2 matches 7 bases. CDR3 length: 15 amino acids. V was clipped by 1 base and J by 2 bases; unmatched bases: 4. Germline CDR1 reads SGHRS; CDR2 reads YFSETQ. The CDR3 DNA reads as TGCGCCAGCAGCTTGTCCGGGGACTACACAGATACGCAGTATTTT. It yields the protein CASSLSGDYTDTQYF. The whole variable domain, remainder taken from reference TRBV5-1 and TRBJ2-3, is KAGVTQTPRYLIKTRGQQVTLSCSPISGHRSVSWYQQTPGQGLQFLFEYFSETQRNKGNFPGRFSGRQFSNSRSEMNVSTLELGDSALYLCASSLSGDYTDTQYFGPGTRLTVL.

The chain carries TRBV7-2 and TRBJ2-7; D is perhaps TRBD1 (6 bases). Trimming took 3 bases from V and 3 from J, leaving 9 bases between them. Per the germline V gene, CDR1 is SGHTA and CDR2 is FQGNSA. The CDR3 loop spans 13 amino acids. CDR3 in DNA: TGTGCCAGCAGCTTTTTCAGGGGCTACGAGCAGTACTTC. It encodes CASSFFRGYEQYF.

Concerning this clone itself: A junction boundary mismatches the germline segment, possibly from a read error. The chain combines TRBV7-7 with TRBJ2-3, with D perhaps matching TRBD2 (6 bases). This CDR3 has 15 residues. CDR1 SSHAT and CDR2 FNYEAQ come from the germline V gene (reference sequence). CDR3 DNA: TGTGCTAGCAGCTTAGACGGGAGTGCCACCCATACGCAGTATTTT. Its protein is CASSLDGSATHTQYF.